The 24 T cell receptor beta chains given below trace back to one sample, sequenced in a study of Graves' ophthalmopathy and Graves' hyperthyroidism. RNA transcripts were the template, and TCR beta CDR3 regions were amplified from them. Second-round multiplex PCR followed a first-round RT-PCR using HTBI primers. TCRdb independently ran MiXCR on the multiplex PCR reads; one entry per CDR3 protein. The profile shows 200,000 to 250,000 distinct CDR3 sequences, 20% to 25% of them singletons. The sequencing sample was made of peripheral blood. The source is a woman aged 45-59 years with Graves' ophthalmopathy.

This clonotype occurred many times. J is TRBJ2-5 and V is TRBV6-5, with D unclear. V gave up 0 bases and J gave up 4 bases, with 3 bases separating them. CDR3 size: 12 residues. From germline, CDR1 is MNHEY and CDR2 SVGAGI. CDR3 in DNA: TGTGCCAGCAGTTACTCGAGAGAGACCCAGTACTTC. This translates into CASSYSRETQYF.

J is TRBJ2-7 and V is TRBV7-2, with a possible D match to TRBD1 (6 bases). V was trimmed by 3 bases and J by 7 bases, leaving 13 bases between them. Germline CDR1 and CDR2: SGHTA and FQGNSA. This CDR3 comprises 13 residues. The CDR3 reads CASSFFDRKEQYF. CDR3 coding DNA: TGTGCCAGCAGCTTTTTTGACAGGAAGGAGCAGTACTTC.

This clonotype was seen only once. CDR3 nucleotides: TGTGCCAGCACCCTCGGGGTCGGGGAGACCCAGTACTTC. The encoded protein is CASTLGVGETQYF. The chain has TRBV12-3 or TRBV12-4 and TRBJ2-5, with D possibly being TRBD2 (5 bases). V lost 7 bases and J 5 bases, leaving 14 bases between the germline ends. The CDR3 runs 13 residues.

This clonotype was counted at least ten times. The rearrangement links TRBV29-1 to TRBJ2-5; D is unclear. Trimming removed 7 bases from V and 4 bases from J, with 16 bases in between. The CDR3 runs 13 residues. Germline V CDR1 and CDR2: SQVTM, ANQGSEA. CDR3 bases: TGCAGCGCCGCTGGGATCTTGGGAGAGACCCAGTACTTC. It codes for CSAAGILGETQYF.

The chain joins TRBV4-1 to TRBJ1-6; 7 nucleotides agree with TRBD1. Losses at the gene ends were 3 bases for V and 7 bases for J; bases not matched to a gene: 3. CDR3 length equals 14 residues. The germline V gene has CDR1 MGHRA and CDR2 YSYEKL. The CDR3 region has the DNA TGCGCCAGCAGCCAGACAGGGCTGAATTCACCCCTCCACTTT. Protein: CASSQTGLNSPLHF.

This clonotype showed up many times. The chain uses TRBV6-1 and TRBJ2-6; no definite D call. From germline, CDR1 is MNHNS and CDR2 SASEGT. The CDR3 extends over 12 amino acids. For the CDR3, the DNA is TGTGCGGTAAACTCTGGGGCCAACGTCCTGACTTTC. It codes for CAVNSGANVLTF.

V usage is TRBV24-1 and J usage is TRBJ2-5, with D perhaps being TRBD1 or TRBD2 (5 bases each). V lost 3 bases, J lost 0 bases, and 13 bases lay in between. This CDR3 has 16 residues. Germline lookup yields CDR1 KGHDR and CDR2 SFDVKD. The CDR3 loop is CATSDRLLGDQETQYF. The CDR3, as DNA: TGTGCCACCAGTGATCGGCTTTTGGGGGACCAAGAGACCCAGTACTTC.

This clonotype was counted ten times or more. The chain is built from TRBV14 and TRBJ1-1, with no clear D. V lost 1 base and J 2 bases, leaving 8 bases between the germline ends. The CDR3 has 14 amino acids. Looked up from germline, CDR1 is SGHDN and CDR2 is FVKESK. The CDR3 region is CASSQVRGNTEAFF. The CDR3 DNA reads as TGTGCCAGCAGCCAAGTTCGAGGAAACACTGAAGCTTTCTTT.

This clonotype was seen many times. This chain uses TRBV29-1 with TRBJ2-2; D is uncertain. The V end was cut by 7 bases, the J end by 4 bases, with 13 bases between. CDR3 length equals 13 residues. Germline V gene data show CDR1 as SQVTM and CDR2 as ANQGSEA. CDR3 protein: CSGGHSSTGELFF. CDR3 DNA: TGCAGCGGTGGGCATTCGAGCACCGGGGAGCTGTTTTTT.

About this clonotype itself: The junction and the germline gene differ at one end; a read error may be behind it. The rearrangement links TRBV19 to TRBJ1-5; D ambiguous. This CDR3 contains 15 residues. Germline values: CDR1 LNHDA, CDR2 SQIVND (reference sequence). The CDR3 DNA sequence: TGTACCAGTAGTATGGACTTAAATAGCAATCAGCCCCAGCATTTT. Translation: CTSSMDLNSNQPQHF.

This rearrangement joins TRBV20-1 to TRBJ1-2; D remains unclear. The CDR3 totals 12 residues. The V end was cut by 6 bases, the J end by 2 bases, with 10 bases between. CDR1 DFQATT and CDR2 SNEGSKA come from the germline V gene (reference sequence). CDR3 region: CSAMTRNYGYTF. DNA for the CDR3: TGCAGTGCCATGACGCGGAACTATGGCTACACCTTC.

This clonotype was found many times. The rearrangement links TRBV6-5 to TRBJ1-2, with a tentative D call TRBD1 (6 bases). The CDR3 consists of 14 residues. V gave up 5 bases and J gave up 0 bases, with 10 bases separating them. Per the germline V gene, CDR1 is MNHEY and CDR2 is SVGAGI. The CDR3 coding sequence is TGTGCCAGCAGTCCCAGACAGGCTAACTATGGCTACACCTTC. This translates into CASSPRQANYGYTF.

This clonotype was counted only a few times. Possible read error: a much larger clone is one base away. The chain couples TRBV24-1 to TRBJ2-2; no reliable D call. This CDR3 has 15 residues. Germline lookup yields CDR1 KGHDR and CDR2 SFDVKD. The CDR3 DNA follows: TGTGTCACCGGCCCCGCAGGATTGGACACCGGGGAGCTGTTTTTT. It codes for CVTGPAGLDTGELFF.

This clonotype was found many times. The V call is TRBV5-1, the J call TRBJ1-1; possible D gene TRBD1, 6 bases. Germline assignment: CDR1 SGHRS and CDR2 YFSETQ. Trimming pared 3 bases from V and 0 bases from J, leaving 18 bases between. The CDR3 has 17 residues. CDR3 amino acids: CASSSSRAGAMNTEAFF. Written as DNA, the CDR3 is TGCGCCAGCAGCTCCTCGAGGGCAGGGGCCATGAACACTGAAGCTTTCTTT.

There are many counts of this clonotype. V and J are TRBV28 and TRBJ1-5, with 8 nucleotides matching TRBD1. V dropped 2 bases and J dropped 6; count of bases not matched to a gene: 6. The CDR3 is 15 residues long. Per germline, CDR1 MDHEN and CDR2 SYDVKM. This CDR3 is CASSLNRGLSQPQHF. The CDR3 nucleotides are TGTGCCAGCAGTTTAAACAGGGGGTTATCTCAGCCCCAGCATTTT.

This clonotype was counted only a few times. The CDR3 bases are TGCAGTGCTCACCGATCTAGCGGGAGTGCAGAGACCCAGTACTTC. It encodes CSAHRSSGSAETQYF. This chain links TRBV20-1 with TRBJ2-5, with TRBD2 identical over 10 bases. After removal of 5 bases from V and 4 bases from J, the junction contained 10 bases not matched to a gene. This CDR3 region has 15 residues. Germline lookup yields CDR1 DFQATT and CDR2 SNEGSKA (reference sequence).

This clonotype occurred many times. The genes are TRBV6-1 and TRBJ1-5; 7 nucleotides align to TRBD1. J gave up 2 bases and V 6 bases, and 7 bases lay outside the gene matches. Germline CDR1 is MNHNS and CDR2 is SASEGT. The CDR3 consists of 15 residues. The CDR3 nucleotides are TGTGCCAGCAGCCCCGCCACAGGGGGCAATCAGCCCCAGCATTTT. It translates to CASSPATGGNQPQHF.

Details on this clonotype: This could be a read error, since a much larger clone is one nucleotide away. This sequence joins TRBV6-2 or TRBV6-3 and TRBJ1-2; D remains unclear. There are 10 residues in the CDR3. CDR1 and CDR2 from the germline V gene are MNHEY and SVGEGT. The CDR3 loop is CASKDYDYTF. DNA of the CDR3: TGTGCCAGCAAGGACTATGACTACACCTTC.

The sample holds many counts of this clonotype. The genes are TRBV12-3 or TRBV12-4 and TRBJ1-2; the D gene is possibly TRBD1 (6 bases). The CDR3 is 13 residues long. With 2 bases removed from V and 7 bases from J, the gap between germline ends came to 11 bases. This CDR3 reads CASSLNGGAGYTF. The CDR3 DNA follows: TGTGCCAGCAGTTTAAACGGGGGGGCTGGCTACACCTTC.

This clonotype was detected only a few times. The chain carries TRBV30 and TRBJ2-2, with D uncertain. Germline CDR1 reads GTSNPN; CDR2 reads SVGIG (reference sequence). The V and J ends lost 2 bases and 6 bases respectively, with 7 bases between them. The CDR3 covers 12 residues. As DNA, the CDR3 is TGTGCCTGGAGTCCATTCCCCGGGGAGCTGTTTTTT. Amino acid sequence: CAWSPFPGELFF.

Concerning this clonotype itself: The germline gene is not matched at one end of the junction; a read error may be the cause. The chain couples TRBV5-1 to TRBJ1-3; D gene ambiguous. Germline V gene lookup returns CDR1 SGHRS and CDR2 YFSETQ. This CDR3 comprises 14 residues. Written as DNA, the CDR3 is TGCGCCAGCAGCTACACCGACTCTGGAAACACCATATCTTTT. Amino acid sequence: CASSYTDSGNTISF.

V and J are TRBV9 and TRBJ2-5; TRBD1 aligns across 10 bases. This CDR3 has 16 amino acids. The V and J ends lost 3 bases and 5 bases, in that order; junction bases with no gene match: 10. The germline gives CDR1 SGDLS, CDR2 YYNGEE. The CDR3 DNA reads TGTGCCAGCAGCGCCACGGGACAGGGGTTTGTGGAGACCCAGTACTTC. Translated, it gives CASSATGQGFVETQYF.

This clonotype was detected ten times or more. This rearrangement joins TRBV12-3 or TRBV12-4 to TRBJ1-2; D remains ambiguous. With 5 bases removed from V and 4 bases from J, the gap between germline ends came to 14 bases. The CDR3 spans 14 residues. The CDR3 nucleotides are TGTGCCAGCAGTCTTTCGGGAGGAGGCTATGGCTACACCTTC. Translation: CASSLSGGGYGYTF.

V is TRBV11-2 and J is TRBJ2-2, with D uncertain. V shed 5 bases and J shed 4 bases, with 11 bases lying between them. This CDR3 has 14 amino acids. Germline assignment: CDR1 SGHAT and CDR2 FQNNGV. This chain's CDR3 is CASSRLGSTGELFF. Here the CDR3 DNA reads TGTGCCAGCAGCAGACTCGGGTCCACCGGGGAGCTGTTTTTT.